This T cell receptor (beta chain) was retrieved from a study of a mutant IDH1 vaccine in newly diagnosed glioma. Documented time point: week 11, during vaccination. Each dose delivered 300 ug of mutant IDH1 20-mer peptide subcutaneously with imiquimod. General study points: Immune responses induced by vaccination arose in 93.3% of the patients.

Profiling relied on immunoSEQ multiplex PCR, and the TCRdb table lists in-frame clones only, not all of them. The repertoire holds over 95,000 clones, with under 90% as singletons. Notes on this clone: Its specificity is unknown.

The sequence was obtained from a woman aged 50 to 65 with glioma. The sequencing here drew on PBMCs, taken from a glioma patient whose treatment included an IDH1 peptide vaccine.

CDR3: CASSVGLAGELVEQYF. CDR3 in DNA: TGCGCCAGCAGCGTGGGACTAGCGGGAGAATTGGTCGAGCAGTACTTC. This chain joins TRBV5-1 and TRBJ2-5; 14 bases are a match to TRBD2. Near its end, the DNA agrees better with TRBJ2-7, so the J call may be wrong. Germline CDR1 reads SGHRS; CDR2 reads YFSETQ. This CDR3 is 16 amino acids long.